This record concerns one TCR beta chain sequence. The data originate from a study of blood T cell repertoires in COVID-19. Study in general: Two negative PCRs, clearance, or symptom resolution were required of recovered Cohort 3 donors. Sites in the United States, Italy and Spain provided acute and convalescent COVID-19 samples. The analysed material was cDNA or gDNA that came from T cells, B-cell-depleted T cells, or PBMCs.

Data came from immunoSEQ multiplex PCR; TCRdb stores just in-frame clones and leaves some out. The sample shows 200,000 or so clones, 80% to 90% of them seen only once. Participant age was about 18 to 89 years, and participants resided in about two dozen US areas. This sequence was found in a man aged 25 to 40 in a cohort exposed to, infected with or recovered from COVID-19 (not recorded which). Sequencing was performed on PBMCs or T cells enriched from blood (not recorded which).

DNA for the CDR3: TGTGCCAGCCAGACGAACACCGGGGAGCTGTTTTTT. Translated, it gives CASQTNTGELFF. This rearrangement joins TRBV27 to TRBJ2-2; D remains ambiguous. The CDR3 length is 12 residues. V was clipped by 8 bases and J by 0 bases, with 4 bases between them. Germline V gene lookup returns CDR1 MNHEY and CDR2 SMNVEV (reference sequence).